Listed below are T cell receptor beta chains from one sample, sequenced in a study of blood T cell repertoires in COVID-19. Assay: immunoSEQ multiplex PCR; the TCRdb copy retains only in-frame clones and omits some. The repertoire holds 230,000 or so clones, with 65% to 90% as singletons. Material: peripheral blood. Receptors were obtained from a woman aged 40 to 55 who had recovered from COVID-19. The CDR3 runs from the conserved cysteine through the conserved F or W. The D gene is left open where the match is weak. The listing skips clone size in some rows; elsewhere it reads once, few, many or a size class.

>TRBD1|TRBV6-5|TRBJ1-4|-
TGTGCCAGCAGTAGACAGGGCGCAACTAATGAAAAACTGTTTTTT
CASSRQGATNEKLFF
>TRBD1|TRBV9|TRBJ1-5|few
TGTGCCAGCAGCGAAACCGGGACAGGGAGTCAGCCCCAGCATTTT
CASSETGTGSQPQHF
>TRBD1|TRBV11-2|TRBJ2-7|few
TGTGCCAGCAGCACAGGACAGGGGTTCTACGAGCAGTACTTC
CASSTGQGFYEQYF
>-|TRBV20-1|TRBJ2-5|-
TGCAGTGCTCGGCGGGGCGAGACCCAGTACTTC
CSARRGETQYF
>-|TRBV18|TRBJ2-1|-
TGTGCCAGCTCGGACTCGATGTACTACAATGAGCAGTTCTTC
CASSDSMYYNEQFF
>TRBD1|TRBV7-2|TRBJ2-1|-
TGTGCCAGCAGCCCCCAGACAGGGAATGAGCAGTTCTTC
CASSPQTGNEQFF
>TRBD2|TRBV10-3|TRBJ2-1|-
TGTGCCATCAACCGGGGTAGCGGGGGACCGAGCTCCTACAATGAGCAGTTCTTC
CAINRGSGGPSSYNEQFF
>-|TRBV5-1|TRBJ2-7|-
TGCGCCAGCAGCTTGGGCACGGGAATTACCTACGAGCAGTACTTC
CASSLGTGITYEQYF
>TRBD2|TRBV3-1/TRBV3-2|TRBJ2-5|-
TGTGCCAGCAGCCCTCCCTTCCCGGGACTAGCGGTCCAAGAGACCCAGTACTTC
CASSPPFPGLAVQETQYF
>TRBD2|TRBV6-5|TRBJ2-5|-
TGTGCCAGCAGTTACTCGTTTAGCGGGGGCCAAGAGACCCAGTACTTC
CASSYSFSGGQETQYF
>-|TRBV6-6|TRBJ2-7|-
TGTGCCAGCAGTCCAATGGCCCCCGAGCAGTACTTC
CASSPMAPEQYF
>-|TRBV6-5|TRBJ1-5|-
TGTGCCAGCAGACCAGGACAGAATCAGCCCCAGCATTTT
CASRPGQNQPQHF
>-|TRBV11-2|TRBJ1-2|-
TGTGCCAGCAGCTTAGTGCGGGACGAGAAAGGCTACACCTTC
CASSLVRDEKGYTF
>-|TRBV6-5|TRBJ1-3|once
TGTGCCAGCAGTTACTCGCCGGGGGTTGGAAACACCATATATTTT
CASSYSPGVGNTIYF
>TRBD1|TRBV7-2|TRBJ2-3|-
TGTGCCAGCAGCTTCTCCGGGACAGGTTACACAGATACGCAGTATTTT
CASSFSGTGYTDTQYF
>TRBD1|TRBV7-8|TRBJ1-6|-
TGTGCCAGCAGCTTACCCCCCCAGACCGGGACAGGGGTCTCACCCCTCCACTTT
CASSLPPQTGTGVSPLHF
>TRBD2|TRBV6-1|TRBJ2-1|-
TGTGCCAGCAGCGAAGCGGGGGGGCCAGGAAATGAGCAGTTCTTC
CASSEAGGPGNEQFF
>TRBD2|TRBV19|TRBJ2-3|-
TGTGCCAGTAGTGCTGCTAGCGGGGGTCATACAGATACGCAGTATTTT
CASSAASGGHTDTQYF
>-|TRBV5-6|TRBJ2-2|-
TGTGCCAGCAGCACCACAGGTCTGGGCACCGGGGAGCTGTTTTTT
CASSTTGLGTGELFF